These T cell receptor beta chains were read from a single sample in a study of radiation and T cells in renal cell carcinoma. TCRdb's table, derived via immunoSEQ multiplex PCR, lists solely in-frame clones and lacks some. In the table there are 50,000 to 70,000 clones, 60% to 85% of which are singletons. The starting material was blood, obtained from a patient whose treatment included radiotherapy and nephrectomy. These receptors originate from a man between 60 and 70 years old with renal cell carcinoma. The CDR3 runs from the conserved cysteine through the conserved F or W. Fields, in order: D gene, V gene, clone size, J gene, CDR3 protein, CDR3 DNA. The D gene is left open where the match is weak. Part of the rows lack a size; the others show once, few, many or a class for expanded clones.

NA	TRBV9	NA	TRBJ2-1	CASSVPGFNEQFF	TGTGCCAGCAGCGTTCCGGGGTTCAATGAGCAGTTCTTC
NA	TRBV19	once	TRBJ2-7	CASSIGVGGQSNEQYF	TGTGCCAGTAGTATAGGGGTGGGGGGACAGAGTAACGAGCAGTACTTC
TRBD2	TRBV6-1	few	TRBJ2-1	CASSEARTSGRYEQFF	TGTGCCAGCAGTGAAGCCCGGACTAGCGGGAGGTATGAGCAGTTCTTC
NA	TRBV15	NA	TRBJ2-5	CATSSEWVWKTQYF	TGTGCCACCAGCAGCGAATGGGTGTGGAAGACCCAGTACTTC
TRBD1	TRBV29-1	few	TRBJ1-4	CSVATGAGEKLFF	TGCAGCGTTGCGACAGGGGCGGGTGAAAAACTGTTTTTT
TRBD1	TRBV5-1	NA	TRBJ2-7	CASSVQGAYEQYF	TGCGCCAGCAGCGTACAGGGGGCCTACGAGCAGTACTTC
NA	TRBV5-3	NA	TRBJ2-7	CARSLERSAVHISYEQYF	TGTGCCAGAAGCTTGGAGCGTAGCGCGGTACACATATCCTACGAGCAGTACTTC
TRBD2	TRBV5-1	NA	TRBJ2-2	CASSLNSGSRNTGELFF	TGCGCCAGCAGCTTAAATAGCGGGAGTCGGAACACCGGGGAGCTGTTTTTT
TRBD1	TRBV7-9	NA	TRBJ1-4	CASSPGQGTEKLFF	TGTGCCAGCAGCCCGGGACAGGGGACTGAAAAACTGTTTTTT
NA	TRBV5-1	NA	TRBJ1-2	CASSPTTDGYTF	TGCGCCAGCAGTCCTACCACCGATGGCTACACCTTC
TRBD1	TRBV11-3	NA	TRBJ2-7	CASSSSGTGTIEQYF	TGTGCCAGCAGCTCTTCCGGGACAGGGACGATCGAGCAGTACTTC
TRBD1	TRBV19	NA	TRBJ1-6	CASSFGQGNSPLHF	TGTGCCAGTAGTTTCGGACAGGGGAATTCACCCCTCCACTTT
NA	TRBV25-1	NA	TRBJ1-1	CASSDTWATDTEAFF	TGTGCCAGCAGTGATACGTGGGCGACGGACACTGAAGCTTTCTTT
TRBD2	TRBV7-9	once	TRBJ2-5	CASSPGGGSHLGTQYF	TGTGCCAGCAGCCCTGGGGGGGGATCTCACCTGGGGACCCAGTACTTC
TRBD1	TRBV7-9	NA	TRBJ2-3	CASSFSVQGELGTQYF	TGTGCCAGCAGCTTTAGTGTGCAGGGGGAACTCGGTACGCAGTATTTT
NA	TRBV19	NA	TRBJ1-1	CASSIKGDTEAFF	TGTGCCAGTAGTATAAAGGGGGACACTGAAGCTTTCTTT
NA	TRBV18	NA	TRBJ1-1	CASSPPVRVAEAFF	TGTGCCAGCTCACCACCGGTCAGGGTGGCTGAAGCTTTCTTT
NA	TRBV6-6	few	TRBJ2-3	CASSPLPRFTDTQYF	TGTGCCAGCAGCCCCCTCCCCAGGTTCACAGATACGCAGTATTTT
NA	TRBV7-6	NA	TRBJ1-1	CASSPRRNTEAFF	TGTGCCAGCAGCCCTCGACGAAACACTGAAGCTTTCTTT
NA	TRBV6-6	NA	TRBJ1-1	CASSSGRDLYTEAFF	TGTGCCAGCAGTAGCGGGCGGGATTTGTACACTGAAGCTTTCTTT
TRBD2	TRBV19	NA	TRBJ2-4	CASSPTSGLAGGPRHSYF	TGTGCCAGTAGTCCGACCTCCGGACTAGCGGGGGGGCCTCGGCATTCCTACTTC
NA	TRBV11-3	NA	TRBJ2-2	CASSFDQTGELFF	TGTGCCAGCAGCTTCGATCAAACCGGGGAGCTGTTTTTT
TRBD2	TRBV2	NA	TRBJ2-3	CASRMGLEALADTQYF	TGTGCCAGCAGGATGGGACTAGAGGCGCTTGCAGATACGCAGTATTTT
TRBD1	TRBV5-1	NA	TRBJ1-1	CASSVLQGSVNTEAFF	TGCGCCAGCAGCGTACTACAGGGGTCGGTGAACACTGAAGCTTTCTTT
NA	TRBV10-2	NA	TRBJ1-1	CASSETEINTEAFF	TGCGCCAGCAGTGAGACTGAGATAAACACTGAAGCTTTCTTT
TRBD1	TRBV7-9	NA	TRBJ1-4	CASSPTGTGGNEKLFF	TGTGCCAGCAGCCCTACCGGGACAGGGGGGAATGAAAAACTGTTTTTT
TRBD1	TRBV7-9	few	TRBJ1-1	CASSSTGGRTEAFF	TGTGCCAGCAGCTCGACAGGGGGGAGAACTGAAGCTTTCTTT
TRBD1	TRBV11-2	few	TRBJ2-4	CASSQGAIQYF	TGTGCCAGCAGCCAGGGGGCGATTCAGTACTTC
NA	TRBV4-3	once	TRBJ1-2	CASSPNLGQLLYGYTF	TGCGCCAGCAGCCCGAATCTCGGACAGCTTCTATATGGCTACACCTTC
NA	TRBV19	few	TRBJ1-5	CASLPNPYSNQPQHF	TGTGCCAGCCTTCCGAACCCCTATAGCAATCAGCCCCAGCATTTT
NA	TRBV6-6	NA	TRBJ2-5	CASSRDGFQETQYF	TGTGCCAGCAGTCGTGACGGCTTCCAAGAGACCCAGTACTTC
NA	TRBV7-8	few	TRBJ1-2	CASSSTPIDRPFYGYTF	TGTGCCAGCAGCTCCACCCCGATTGACAGACCTTTCTATGGCTACACCTTC
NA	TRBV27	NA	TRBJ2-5	CASSPSRQGQETQYF	TGTGCCAGCAGTCCGTCGAGGCAGGGCCAAGAGACCCAGTACTTC
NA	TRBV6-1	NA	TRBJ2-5	CASSEGDRETQYF	TGTGCCAGCAGTGAAGGGGATCGTGAGACCCAGTACTTC
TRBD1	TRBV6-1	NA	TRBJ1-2	CASSAGTGTYGYTF	TGTGCCAGCAGTGCCGGGACAGGGACATACGGCTACACCTTC
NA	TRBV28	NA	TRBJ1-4	CASSAATNEKLFF	TGTGCCAGCAGTGCAGCAACTAATGAAAAACTGTTTTTT
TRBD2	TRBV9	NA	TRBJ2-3	CASSVLPSGVGDTQYF	TGTGCCAGCAGCGTACTGCCTAGCGGGGTGGGAGATACGCAGTATTTT
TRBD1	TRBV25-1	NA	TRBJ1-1	CASSGGQGATEAFF	TGTGCCAGCAGTGGGGGACAGGGAGCAACTGAAGCTTTCTTT
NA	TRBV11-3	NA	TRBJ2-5	CASSLEGDPRRATQYF	TGTGCCAGCAGCTTAGAGGGGGATCCCCGGCGGGCGACCCAGTACTTC
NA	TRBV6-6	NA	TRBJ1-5	CASSASWGDNQPQHF	TGTGCCAGCAGTGCCTCGTGGGGGGACAATCAGCCCCAGCATTTT
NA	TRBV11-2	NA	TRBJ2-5	CASSPDQETQYF	TGTGCCAGCAGCCCCGACCAAGAGACCCAGTACTTC
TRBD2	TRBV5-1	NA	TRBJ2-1	CASSTGTSGVFGNEQFF	TGCGCCAGCAGTACCGGGACTAGCGGTGTTTTCGGGAATGAGCAGTTCTTC
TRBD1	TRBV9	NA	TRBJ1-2	CASSGGTVGGYTF	TGTGCCAGCAGCGGAGGGACAGTCGGAGGCTACACCTTC
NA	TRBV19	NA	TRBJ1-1	CASSNPFRVLNTEAFF	TGTGCCAGTAGTAACCCTTTTAGGGTATTGAACACTGAAGCTTTCTTT
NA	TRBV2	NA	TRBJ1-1	CASSQTVNTEAFF	TGTGCCAGCAGTCAAACAGTCAACACTGAAGCTTTCTTT
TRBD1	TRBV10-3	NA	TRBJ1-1	CAISADRGTEAFF	TGTGCCATCAGTGCCGACAGGGGCACTGAAGCTTTCTTT
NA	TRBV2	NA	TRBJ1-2	CASAEGIDYGYTF	TGTGCCAGCGCGGAGGGGATAGACTATGGCTACACCTTC
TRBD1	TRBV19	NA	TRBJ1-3	CASSRDSYSGNTIYF	TGTGCCAGTAGCCGGGACAGCTACTCTGGAAACACCATATATTTT
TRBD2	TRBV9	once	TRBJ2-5	CASSPSGTSVQETQYF	TGTGCCAGCAGCCCCTCAGGGACTAGTGTTCAGGAGACCCAGTACTTC
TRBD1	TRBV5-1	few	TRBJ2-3	CASSLGDSRLTDTQYF	TGCGCCAGCAGCTTGGGGGACAGTCGACTCACAGATACGCAGTATTTT
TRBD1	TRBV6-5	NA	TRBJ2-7	CASSYAATGYEQYF	TGTGCCAGCAGTTACGCCGCGACAGGGTACGAGCAGTACTTC
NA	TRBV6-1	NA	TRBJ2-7	CASSDPSYDYEQYF	TGTGCCAGCAGTGACCCCTCCTACGACTACGAGCAGTACTTC
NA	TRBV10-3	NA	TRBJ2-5	CAISEQETQYF	TGTGCCATCAGTGAACAAGAGACCCAGTACTTC
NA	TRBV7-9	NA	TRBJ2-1	CASSFLGGNEQFF	TGTGCCAGCAGCTTTCTAGGTGGAAATGAGCAGTTCTTC